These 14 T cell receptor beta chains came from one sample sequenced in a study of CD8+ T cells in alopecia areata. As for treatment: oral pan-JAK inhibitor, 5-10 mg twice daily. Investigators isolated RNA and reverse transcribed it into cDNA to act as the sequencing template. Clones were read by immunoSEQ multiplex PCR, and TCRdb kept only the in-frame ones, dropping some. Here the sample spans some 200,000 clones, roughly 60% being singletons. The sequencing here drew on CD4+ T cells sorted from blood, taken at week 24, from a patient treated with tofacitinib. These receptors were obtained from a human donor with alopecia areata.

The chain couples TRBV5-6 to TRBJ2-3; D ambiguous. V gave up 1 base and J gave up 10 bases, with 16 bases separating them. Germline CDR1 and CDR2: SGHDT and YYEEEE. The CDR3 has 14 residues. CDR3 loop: CASSLIVTTAAQYF. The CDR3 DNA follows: TGTGCCAGCAGCTTGATCGTCACAACCGCGGCGCAGTATTTT.

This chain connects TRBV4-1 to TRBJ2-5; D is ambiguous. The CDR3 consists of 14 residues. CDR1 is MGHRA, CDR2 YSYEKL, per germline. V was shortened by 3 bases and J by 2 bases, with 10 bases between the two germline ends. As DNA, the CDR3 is TGCGCCAGCAGCCAGGTCTGGCAGCAAGAGACCCAGTACTTC. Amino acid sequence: CASSQVWQQETQYF.

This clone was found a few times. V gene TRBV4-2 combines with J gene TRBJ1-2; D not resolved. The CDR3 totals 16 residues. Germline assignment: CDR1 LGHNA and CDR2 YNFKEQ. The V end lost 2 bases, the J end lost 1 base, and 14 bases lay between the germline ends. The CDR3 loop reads CASSQSDKQLNYGYTF. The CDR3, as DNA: TGTGCCAGCAGCCAATCCGACAAGCAACTTAACTATGGCTACACCTTC.

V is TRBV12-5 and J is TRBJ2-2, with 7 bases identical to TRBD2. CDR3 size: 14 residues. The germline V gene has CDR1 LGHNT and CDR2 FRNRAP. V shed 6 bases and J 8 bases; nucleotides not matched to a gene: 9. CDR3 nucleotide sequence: TGTGCTAGTGGAATGGGACTACGTGAGGGGGAGCTGTTTTTT. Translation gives CASGMGLREGELFF.

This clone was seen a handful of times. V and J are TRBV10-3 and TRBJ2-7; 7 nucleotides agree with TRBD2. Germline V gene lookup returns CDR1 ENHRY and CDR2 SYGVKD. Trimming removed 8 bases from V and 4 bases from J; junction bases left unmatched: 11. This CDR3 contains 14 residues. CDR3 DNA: TGTGCCATCGGAGGATCGGGGGGACTTTACGAGCAGTACTTC. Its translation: CAIGGSGGLYEQYF.

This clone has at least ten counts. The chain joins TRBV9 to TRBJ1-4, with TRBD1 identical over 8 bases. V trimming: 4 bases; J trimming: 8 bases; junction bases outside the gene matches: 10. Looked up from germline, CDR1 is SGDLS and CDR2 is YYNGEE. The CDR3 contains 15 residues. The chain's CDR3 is CASSRSGGAGEKLFF. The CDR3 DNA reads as TGTGCCAGCAGCAGATCAGGGGGCGCGGGCGAAAAACTGTTTTTT.

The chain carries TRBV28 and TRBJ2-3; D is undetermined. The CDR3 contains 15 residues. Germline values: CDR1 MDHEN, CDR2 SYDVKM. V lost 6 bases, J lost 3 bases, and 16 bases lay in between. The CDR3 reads CASRFAGISTDTQYF. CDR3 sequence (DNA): TGTGCCAGCAGATTTGCTGGAATTAGTACAGATACGCAGTATTTT.

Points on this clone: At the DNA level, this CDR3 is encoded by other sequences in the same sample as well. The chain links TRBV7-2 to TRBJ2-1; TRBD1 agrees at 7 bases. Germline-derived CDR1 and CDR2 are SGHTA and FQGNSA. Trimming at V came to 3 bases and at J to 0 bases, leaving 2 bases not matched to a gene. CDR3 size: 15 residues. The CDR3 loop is CASSFGDSSYNEQFF. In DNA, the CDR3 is TGTGCCAGCAGCTTCGGGGACAGCTCCTACAATGAGCAGTTCTTC.

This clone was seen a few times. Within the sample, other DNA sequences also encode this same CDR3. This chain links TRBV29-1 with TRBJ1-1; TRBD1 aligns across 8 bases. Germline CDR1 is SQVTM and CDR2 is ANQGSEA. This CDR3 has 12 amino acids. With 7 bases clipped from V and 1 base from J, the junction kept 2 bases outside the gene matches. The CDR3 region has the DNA TGCAGCGCAGGACAGGGGAACACTGAAGCTTTCTTT. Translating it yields CSAGQGNTEAFF.

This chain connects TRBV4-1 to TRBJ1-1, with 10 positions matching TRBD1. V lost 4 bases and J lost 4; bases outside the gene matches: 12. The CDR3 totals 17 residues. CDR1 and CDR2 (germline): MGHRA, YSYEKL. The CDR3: CASSRGRDRGGGTEAFF. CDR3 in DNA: TGCGCCAGCAGCCGAGGCCGGGACAGGGGTGGGGGCACTGAAGCTTTCTTT.

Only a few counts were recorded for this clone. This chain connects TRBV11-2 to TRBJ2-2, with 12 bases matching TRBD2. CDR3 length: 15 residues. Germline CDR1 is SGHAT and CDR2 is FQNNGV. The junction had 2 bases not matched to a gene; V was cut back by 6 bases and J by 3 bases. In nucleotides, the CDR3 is TGTGCCAGCAGGGGGACTAGCGGGTACACCGGGGAGCTGTTTTTT. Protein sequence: CASRGTSGYTGELFF.

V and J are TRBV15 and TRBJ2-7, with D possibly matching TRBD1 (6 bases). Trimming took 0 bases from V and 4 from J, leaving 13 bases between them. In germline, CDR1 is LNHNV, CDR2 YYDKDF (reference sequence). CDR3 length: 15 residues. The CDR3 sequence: CATSRDRGRFYEQYF. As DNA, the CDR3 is TGTGCCACCAGCAGAGACAGGGGAAGGTTTTACGAGCAGTACTTC.

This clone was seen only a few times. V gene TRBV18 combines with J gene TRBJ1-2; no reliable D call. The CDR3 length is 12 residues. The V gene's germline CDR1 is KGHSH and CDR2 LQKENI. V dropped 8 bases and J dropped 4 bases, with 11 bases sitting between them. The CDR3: CASLGGAYGYTF. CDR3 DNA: TGTGCCAGCCTAGGAGGAGCCTATGGCTACACCTTC.

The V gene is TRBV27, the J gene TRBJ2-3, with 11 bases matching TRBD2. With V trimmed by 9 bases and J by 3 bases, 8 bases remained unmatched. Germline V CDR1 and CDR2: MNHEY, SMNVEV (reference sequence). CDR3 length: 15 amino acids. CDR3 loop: CASEKLAGETDTQYF. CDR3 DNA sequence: TGTGCCAGTGAAAAACTAGCGGGGGAGACAGATACGCAGTATTTT.